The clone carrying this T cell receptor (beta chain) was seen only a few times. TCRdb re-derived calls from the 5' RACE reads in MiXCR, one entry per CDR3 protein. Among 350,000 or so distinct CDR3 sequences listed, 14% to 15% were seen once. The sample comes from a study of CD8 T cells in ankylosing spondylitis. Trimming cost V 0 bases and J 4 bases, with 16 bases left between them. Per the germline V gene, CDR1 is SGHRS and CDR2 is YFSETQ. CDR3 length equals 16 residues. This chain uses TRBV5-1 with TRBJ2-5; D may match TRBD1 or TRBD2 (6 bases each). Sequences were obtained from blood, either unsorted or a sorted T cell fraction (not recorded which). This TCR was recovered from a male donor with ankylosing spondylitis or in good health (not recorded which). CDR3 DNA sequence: TGCGCCAGCAGCTTGGCCGGTAGCGGAGGGGGAGAGACCCAGTACTTC. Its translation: CASSLAGSGGGETQYF.